This paragraph covers one TCR beta chain sequence. The CDR3 covers 15 residues. CDR1 MNHEY and CDR2 SVGAGI come from the germline V gene. Trimming pared 2 bases from V and 4 bases from J, leaving 12 bases between. This record belongs to a study of T cell responses to AZD1222 COVID-19 vaccine. Profiling relied on immunoSEQ multiplex PCR, and the TCRdb table lists in-frame clones only, not all of them. This repertoire shows approximately 100,000 clones, 90% found once; its top ten account for roughly 1.4%. Sequencing used peripheral blood, obtained on day 0 of AZD1222 vaccination. This chain uses TRBV6-5 with TRBJ1-3; D is unclear. The TCR was taken from an adult in good health. The CDR3 sequence is CASSYTSLSGNTIYF. Here the CDR3 DNA reads TGTGCCAGCAGTTACACCAGTTTGTCCGGAAACACCATATATTTT.